One and the same sample provided the 18 T cell receptor beta chains below, sequenced in a study of cytomegalovirus exposure and HLA in healthy donors. The PCR ran on 60 Vbeta and 13 Jbeta primers. The table came from immunoSEQ multiplex PCR; TCRdb's copy has only in-frame clones and leaves some out. Of 65,000 to 95,000 clones listed, 60% to 75% were seen once; the top ten hold 9.5% to 15%. The sample taken for sequencing was PBMCs. These TCRs come from a man between 65 and 79 years old in good health and CMV-seronegative.

V and J are TRBV7-2 and TRBJ2-1; 10 nucleotides line up with TRBD1. V dropped 3 bases and J dropped 7; count of bases not matched to a gene: 3. Germline V gene data show CDR1 as SGHTA and CDR2 as FQGNSA. The CDR3 is 14 amino acids. CDR3 amino acids: CASSFGTGVNEQFF. The CDR3 nucleotides read TGTGCCAGCAGCTTCGGGACAGGGGTTAATGAGCAGTTCTTC. Full variable domain (rest looked up from reference TRBV7-2 and TRBJ2-1): GAGVSQSPSNKVTEKGKDVELRCDPISGHTALYWYRQSLGQGLEFLIYFQGNSAPDKSGLPSDRFSAERTGGSVSTLTIQRTQQEDSAVYLCASSFGTGVNEQFFGPGTRLTVL.

This sequence joins TRBV28 and TRBJ2-7; possibly TRBD2 for D (5 bases). CDR3 length equals 12 residues. The V and J ends lost 3 bases and 3 bases respectively, with 6 bases between them. Germline values: CDR1 MDHEN, CDR2 SYDVKM. CDR3 in DNA: TGTGCCAGCAGTTTGGCGGGCTACGAGCAGTACTTC. Its translation is CASSLAGYEQYF.

This chain joins TRBV7-2 and TRBJ2-1; 10 bases map to TRBD2. The CDR3 consists of 13 residues. Germline assignment: CDR1 SGHTA and CDR2 FQGNSA. With V trimmed by 5 bases and J by 11 bases, 6 bases remained unmatched. Here the CDR3 reads CASSRSGRYKQFF. In DNA, the CDR3 is TGTGCCAGCAGCCGTAGCGGGAGGTATAAGCAGTTCTTC. The whole variable domain, filled in from reference TRBV7-2 and TRBJ2-1, reads GAGVSQSPSNKVTEKGKDVELRCDPISGHTALYWYRQSLGQGLEFLIYFQGNSAPDKSGLPSDRFSAERTGGSVSTLTIQRTQQEDSAVYLCASSRSGRYKQFFGPGTRLTVL.

The J gene is TRBJ2-1, the V gene TRBV6-4; 8 bases match TRBD2. The V gene end was trimmed by 2 bases and the J gene end by 1 base; junction bases not matched to a gene: 13. The CDR3 is made up of 19 amino acids. The germline V gene has CDR1 MRHNA and CDR2 SNTAGT. The CDR3 here is CASSDPYYRQRGSYNEQFF. DNA for the CDR3: TGTGCCAGCAGTGACCCATACTATAGACAGCGGGGGTCCTACAATGAGCAGTTCTTC.

The chain combines TRBV18 with TRBJ2-7; TRBD1 aligns across 11 bases. CDR3 length: 15 residues. The germline CDR1 and CDR2 sequences are KGHSH and LQKENI. J gave up 7 bases and V 3 bases, and 8 bases lay outside the gene matches. The CDR3 here is CASSPGRTGGFEQYF. The CDR3 DNA reads as TGTGCCAGCTCACCGGGAAGGACAGGGGGCTTTGAGCAGTACTTC.

Details on this clone: Compared with germline, one end of the junction differs, possibly owing to a read error. This chain uses TRBV7-9 with TRBJ2-5; D may be TRBD1 (6 bases). Per germline, CDR1 SEHNR and CDR2 FQNEAQ (reference sequence). This CDR3 is built from 16 residues. The DNA of the CDR3 is TGTTCCAGCAGCTTAAGGGCCCTCCGAGGGGGAGAGACCCAGTACTTC. Amino acid sequence: CSSSLRALRGGETQYF.

By sample fraction, this clone is medium-sized. The chain combines TRBV28 with TRBJ2-6; 7 bases agree with TRBD2. J was trimmed by 0 bases and V by 2 bases; bases with no gene match: 1. CDR1 is MDHEN and CDR2 is SYDVKM in the germline V gene. The CDR3 has 16 residues. Here the CDR3 DNA reads TGTGCCAGCAGTTTAGGGGGGGTCTCTGGGGCCAACGTCCTGACTTTC. Amino acids: CASSLGGVSGANVLTF.

The chain links TRBV27 to TRBJ1-2; D perhaps matches TRBD1 (6 bases). Germline-derived CDR1 and CDR2 are MNHEY and SMNVEV (reference sequence). CDR3 size: 15 residues. The V end was cut by 5 bases, the J end by 0 bases, with 13 bases between. The CDR3 loop is CASSPRTGSNYGYTF. As DNA, the CDR3 is TGTGCCAGCAGTCCTCGAACAGGGTCTAACTATGGCTACACCTTC.

The DNA for the CDR3 is TGCGCCAGCAAACTAGCGGGATTGGCAGATACGCAGTATTTT. This translates into CASKLAGLADTQYF. This sequence joins TRBV10-2 and TRBJ2-3, with 10 bases that match TRBD2. CDR3 length equals 14 residues. CDR1 is WSHSY, CDR2 SAAADI, per germline. The V and J ends lost 7 bases and 4 bases, in that order; junction bases with no gene match: 5.

The V and J genes are TRBV7-2 and TRBJ2-5; the match to TRBD2 covers 8 bases. V gave up 4 bases and J gave up 6 bases; unmatched junction bases: 4. There are 13 residues in the CDR3. CDR1 and CDR2 (germline): SGHTA, FQGNSA. CDR3 region: CASSSGSGKTQYF. As DNA, the CDR3 is TGTGCCAGCAGCTCCGGTAGCGGGAAGACCCAGTACTTC.

CDR3 in DNA: TGCGCCAGCAGCCAAGAGGGGGGAGGGTCACCCCTCCACTTT. Its protein product is CASSQEGGGSPLHF. The chain combines TRBV4-1 with TRBJ1-6; TRBD1 might be the D (5 bases). The CDR3 is 14 amino acids. The V gene lost 0 bases and the J gene lost 10 bases, with 10 bases spanning the gap. Germline values: CDR1 MGHRA, CDR2 YSYEKL.

The chain couples TRBV29-1 to TRBJ1-2; the match to TRBD1 covers 7 bases. Germline CDR1 reads SQVTM; CDR2 reads ANQGSEA. With 5 bases clipped from V and 8 bases from J, the junction kept 5 bases outside the gene matches. CDR3 length: 11 amino acids. This CDR3 reads CSVLGGEGYTF. The CDR3, as DNA: TGCAGCGTTTTAGGGGGCGAGGGCTACACCTTC.

The chain joins TRBV7-9 to TRBJ1-4, with D possibly matching TRBD1 (6 bases). Germline loops: CDR1 SEHNR, CDR2 FQNEAQ (reference sequence). The V end was cut by 11 bases, the J end by 7 bases, with 14 bases between. This CDR3 is built from 12 residues. CDR3 coding DNA: TGTGCCTGCACACAGGGCAGTGAAAAACTGTTTTTT. It encodes CACTQGSEKLFF.

The J gene is TRBJ2-2, the V gene TRBV6-5; 10 positions match TRBD2. J lost 3 bases, V lost 7 bases, and 2 bases had no gene match. Germline-derived CDR1 and CDR2 are MNHEY and SVGAGI. This CDR3 has 14 residues. CDR3 region: CASTLAGDTGELFF. DNA of the CDR3: TGTGCCAGCACTCTAGCGGGGGACACCGGGGAGCTGTTTTTT.

The V gene is TRBV27, the J gene TRBJ2-2; 7 positions match TRBD2. CDR1 is MNHEY and CDR2 is SMNVEV in the germline V gene (reference sequence). Trimming cost V 1 base and J 3 bases; bases outside gene matches: 11. The CDR3 sequence is 18 residues long. CDR3 in DNA: TGTGCCAGCAGTTTATTGGCGTGGGGCGCGGGGGACACCGGGGAGCTGTTTTTT. This sequence encodes CASSLLAWGAGDTGELFF.

A few counts support this clone. The rearrangement joins TRBV30 to TRBJ2-5; D gene unclear. V was clipped by 2 bases and J by 1 base, with 11 bases between them. CDR3 size: 14 residues. The germline CDR1 and CDR2 sequences are GTSNPN and SVGIG (reference sequence). In DNA, the CDR3 is TGTGCCTGGAGTTACGACCCGGGCCAAGAGACCCAGTACTTC. Protein: CAWSYDPGQETQYF.

The chain employs TRBV5-1 and TRBJ2-5, with 9 bases identical to TRBD2. The J call may not be correct, given that the DNA end is closer to TRBJ2-7. CDR1 and CDR2 (germline): SGHRS, YFSETQ. This CDR3 comprises 13 residues. The CDR3 sequence: CASGLAQDYEQYF. CDR3 bases: TGCGCCAGCGGACTAGCGCAAGACTACGAGCAGTACTTC.

Concerning this clone itself: A junction end diverges from the germline sequence, so it may reflect a read error. CDR3 in amino acids: CAGSVGQAAGEQYF. CDR3 DNA sequence: TGTGCCGGCAGCGTGGGACAGGCCGCCGGCGAGCAGTACTTC. This chain joins TRBV11-3 and TRBJ2-7; 8 bases align to TRBD1. The CDR3 contains 14 residues. The germline V gene has CDR1 SGHNT and CDR2 YENEEA.